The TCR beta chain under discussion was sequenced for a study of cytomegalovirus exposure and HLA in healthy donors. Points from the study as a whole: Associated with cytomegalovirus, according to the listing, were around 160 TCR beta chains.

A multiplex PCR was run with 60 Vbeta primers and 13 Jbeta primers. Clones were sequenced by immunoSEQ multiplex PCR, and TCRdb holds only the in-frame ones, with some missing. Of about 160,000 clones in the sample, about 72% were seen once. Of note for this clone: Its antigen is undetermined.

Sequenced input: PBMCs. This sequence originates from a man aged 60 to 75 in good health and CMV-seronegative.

The CDR3 here is CASSLEILTGDDTQYF. Here the CDR3 DNA reads TGCGCCAGCAGCTTGGAGATATTGACAGGGGATGATACGCAGTATTTT. The chain has TRBV5-1 and TRBJ2-3, with 8 bases that match TRBD1. The V gene's germline CDR1 is SGHRS and CDR2 YFSETQ. The J segment lost 6 bases and the V segment lost 0 bases, leaving 9 bases of the junction unmatched. This CDR3 contains 16 residues.